The 19 T cell receptor beta chains below were found in one sample sequenced in a study of shared clonotypes between healthy human individuals. Selected positively for CCR7 and CD45RO-negative, naive CD8 cells excluded terminally differentiated effector memory CD45RA+ cells. Only in-frame clones appear in the TCRdb table, and some are missing; sequencing was by immunoSEQ multiplex PCR. Here the sample spans roughly 2,000,000 clones, over 85% being singletons. The specimen was naive CD8+ T cells sorted from blood. These receptor sequences come from a man aged 18-30 years in good health.

The J gene is TRBJ1-1, the V gene TRBV9, with a tentative D call TRBD1 (5 bases). This CDR3 region has 16 residues. The germline CDR1 and CDR2 sequences are SGDLS and YYNGEE. Deletions cut 4 bases from V and 0 bases from J, with 16 bases between. CDR3 bases: TGTGCCAGCAGCCCATTCGACAGACCGATGAACACTGAAGCTTTCTTT. This gives the protein CASSPFDRPMNTEAFF.

The chain has TRBV5-1 and TRBJ1-1; unclear D gene. V was clipped by 4 bases and J by 4 bases, with 20 bases between them. Germline CDR1 SGHRS, CDR2 YFSETQ. The CDR3 is made up of 16 amino acids. This chain's CDR3 is CASSRAPREGGTEAFF. CDR3 in DNA: TGCGCCAGCAGCAGAGCCCCTCGGGAGGGAGGCACTGAAGCTTTCTTT.

This rearrangement joins TRBV6-5 to TRBJ1-1, with TRBD1 matching over 8 bases. Germline CDR1 reads MNHEY; CDR2 reads SVGAGI. After removal of 4 bases from V and 4 bases from J, the junction contained 8 bases not matched to a gene. CDR3 length: 15 amino acids. The CDR3 protein is CASSSDRGGGTEAFF. CDR3 nucleotides: TGTGCCAGCAGTTCCGACAGGGGCGGTGGCACTGAAGCTTTCTTT.

CDR3: CASSPGGGYEQYF. The CDR3 DNA reads TGTGCCAGCAGTCCGGGAGGAGGCTACGAGCAGTACTTC. The chain combines TRBV7-3 with TRBJ2-7, with 7 bases matching TRBD2. The germline CDR1 and CDR2 sequences are SGHTA and FQGTGA. Losses at the gene ends were 6 bases for V and 3 bases for J; bases not matched to a gene: 5. The CDR3 is made up of 13 amino acids. Based on the CDR3 plus reference TRBV7-3 and TRBJ2-7, the full variable domain is GAGVSQTPSNKVTEKGKYVELRCDPISGHTALYWYRQSLGQGPEFLIYFQGTGAADDSGLPNDRFFAVRPEGSVSTLKIQRTERGDSAVYLCASSPGGGYEQYFGPGTRLTVT.

In this sample, this clone turned up once. For the CDR3, the DNA is TGTGCCAGCAGCTTCAGCATCCTGAACGGTGAGCAGTTCTTC. Encoded protein: CASSFSILNGEQFF. The rearrangement links TRBV5-6 to TRBJ2-1; D unclear. The V gene's germline CDR1 is SGHDT and CDR2 YYEEEE. Trimming took 2 bases from V and 9 from J, leaving 15 bases between them. This CDR3 comprises 14 residues.

The rearrangement uses TRBV11-1 and TRBJ2-7; D unresolved. The germline V gene encodes CDR1 SGHAT and CDR2 FQDESV (reference sequence). Deletions cut 1 base from V and 3 bases from J, with 13 bases between. The CDR3 runs 15 residues. Here the CDR3 DNA reads TGTGCCAGCAGCTTAGACCGGTCTGCCTACTACGAGCAGTACTTC. This codes for CASSLDRSAYYEQYF. Using reference TRBV11-1 and TRBJ2-7 for the parts outside the CDR3, the full variable domain is EAEVAQSPRYKITEKSQAVAFWCDPISGHATLYWYRQILGQGPELLVQFQDESVVDDSQLPKDRFSAERLKGVDSTLKIQPAELGDSAMYLCASSLDRSAYYEQYFGPGTRLTVT.

The J gene is TRBJ2-7, the V gene TRBV5-1, with D possibly being TRBD1 (6 bases). This CDR3 is 16 amino acids long. V was shortened by 4 bases and J by 1 base, with 18 bases between the two germline ends. Looked up from germline, CDR1 is SGHRS and CDR2 is YFSETQ. Here the CDR3 reads CASSPTQGPGSYEQYF. The CDR3, as DNA: TGCGCCAGCAGCCCGACTCAGGGGCCGGGGTCCTACGAGCAGTACTTC.

This clone came up once. The chain carries TRBV9 and TRBJ2-5; 7 nucleotides line up with TRBD1. The CDR3 length is 14 residues. CDR1 is SGDLS, CDR2 YYNGEE, per germline. V dropped 4 bases and J dropped 1; count of bases not matched to a gene: 4. For the CDR3, the DNA is TGTGCCAGCAGCATACGGGACAGCCAAGAGACCCAGTACTTC. Translation: CASSIRDSQETQYF. Filled out from reference TRBV9 and TRBJ2-5, the complete variable domain reads DSGVTQTPKHLITATGQRVTLRCSPRSGDLSVYWYQQSLDQGLQFLIQYYNGEERAKGNILERFSAQQFPDLHSELNLSSLELGDSALYFCASSIRDSQETQYFGPGTRLLVL.

This clone appeared once. V gene TRBV30 combines with J gene TRBJ2-7; perhaps TRBD1 as D (7 bases). Trimming removed 6 bases from V and 6 bases from J, with 27 bases in between. This CDR3 contains 16 residues. The V gene's germline CDR1 is GTSNPN and CDR2 SVGIG (reference sequence). The CDR3 loop reads CACRGLGQFFPPEQYF. The CDR3 bases are TGTGCCTGCAGGGGACTGGGACAGTTTTTCCCTCCCGAGCAGTACTTC.

Notes on this clone: Other DNA sequences in this specimen translate into the identical CDR3. The chain couples TRBV4-3 to TRBJ2-1; the match to TRBD2 covers 9 bases. CDR1 is LGHNA and CDR2 is YSLEER in the germline V gene. CDR3 length: 15 amino acids. J lost 2 bases, V lost 1 base, and 0 bases had no gene match. CDR3 amino acids: CASSQASGAYNEQFF. The CDR3 DNA follows: TGCGCCAGCAGCCAAGCTAGCGGGGCCTACAATGAGCAGTTCTTC.

V gene TRBV13 combines with J gene TRBJ1-2; weak D call: TRBD1 (5 bases). This CDR3 has 14 residues. Looked up from germline, CDR1 is PRHDT and CDR2 is FYEKMQ (reference sequence). Between the trimmed V and J ends, which lost 2 bases and 4 bases, there was a span of 11 bases. The CDR3 spells CASSLTGALYGYTF. The CDR3, as DNA: TGTGCCAGCAGCTTAACTGGGGCTCTCTATGGCTACACCTTC.

This chain links TRBV4-3 with TRBJ2-1, with 11 bases lining up with TRBD2. The CDR3 runs 15 residues. Per the germline V gene, CDR1 is LGHNA and CDR2 is YSLEER. With 5 bases clipped from V and 3 bases from J, the junction kept 3 bases outside the gene matches. The CDR3: CASSTGLADYNEQFF. The CDR3, as DNA: TGCGCCAGCAGCACGGGACTAGCGGACTACAATGAGCAGTTCTTC.

The V and J genes are TRBV5-4 and TRBJ2-1; D not certain. Germline CDR1 is SGHNT and CDR2 is YYREEE (reference sequence). V lost 2 bases and J 3 bases, leaving 6 bases between the germline ends. The CDR3 has 13 amino acids. The CDR3 region has the DNA TGTGCCAGCAGCTTCGTCAGCTACAATGAGCAGTTCTTC. It codes for CASSFVSYNEQFF. Filled out from reference TRBV5-4 and TRBJ2-1, the complete variable domain reads ETGVTQSPTHLIKTRGQQVTLRCSSQSGHNTVSWYQQALGQGPQFIFQYYREEENGRGNFPPRFSGLQFPNYSSELNVNALELDDSALYLCASSFVSYNEQFFGPGTRLTVL.

The table lists this clone with a count of one. Other DNA sequences in this specimen translate into the identical CDR3. V is TRBV11-2 and J is TRBJ2-7; 12 nucleotides agree with TRBD2. The V segment lost 5 bases and the J segment 2 bases; nucleotides outside the gene matches: 1. The V gene's germline CDR1 is SGHAT and CDR2 FQNNGV. There are 14 residues in the CDR3. The CDR3: CASSPSGGAYEQYF. CDR3 nucleotide sequence: TGTGCCAGCAGCCCTAGCGGGGGGGCCTACGAGCAGTACTTC.

This sequence joins TRBV10-2 and TRBJ2-7; 9 bases line up with TRBD2. Germline trimming cut 0 bases from V and 9 bases from J; bases unmatched to any gene: 12. The germline CDR1 and CDR2 sequences are WSHSY and SAAADI. The CDR3 spans 16 residues. The CDR3 here is CASSESERGVRFGQYF. For the CDR3, the DNA is TGCGCCAGCAGTGAGTCAGAGCGGGGGGTACGCTTTGGGCAGTACTTC.

The rearrangement links TRBV9 to TRBJ1-2; the D gene is possibly TRBD1 (5 bases). The ends were cut back, 2 bases at V and 3 bases at J, with 20 bases in the middle. CDR3 length equals 17 residues. Germline CDR1 and CDR2: SGDLS and YYNGEE. The CDR3 spells CASSVSRESGLDYGYTF. CDR3 in DNA: TGTGCCAGCAGCGTGAGCAGGGAGTCTGGTCTGGACTATGGCTACACCTTC.

Here the CDR3 reads CASSQGHGSTDTQYF. The CDR3 DNA reads TGCGCCAGCAGCCAAGGTCACGGATCCACAGATACGCAGTATTTT. The chain recombines TRBV4-3 with TRBJ2-3; D gene unclear. The CDR3 consists of 15 residues. With 1 base removed from V and 2 bases from J, the gap between germline ends came to 10 bases. Germline CDR1 LGHNA, CDR2 YSLEER.

Only one count was recorded for this clone. This sample includes further DNA sequences coding for the same CDR3. CDR3 sequence reads: CASSPGTGVYEQYF. The CDR3 coding sequence is TGTGCCAGCAGCCCCGGGACAGGGGTCTACGAGCAGTACTTC. The chain recombines TRBV7-9 with TRBJ2-7; 10 bases match TRBD1. CDR3 length: 14 amino acids. Germline loops: CDR1 SEHNR, CDR2 FQNEAQ (reference sequence). The V segment lost 5 bases and the J segment 3 bases; nucleotides outside the gene matches: 4.

The chain couples TRBV11-2 to TRBJ1-1, with a weak D call TRBD1 (5 bases). The V and J ends lost 1 base and 1 base respectively, with 10 bases between them. Germline assignment: CDR1 SGHAT and CDR2 FQNNGV. The CDR3 sequence is 15 residues long. CDR3: CASSLVRGWNTEAFF. Here the CDR3 DNA reads TGTGCCAGCAGCTTAGTTCGGGGGTGGAACACTGAAGCTTTCTTT.